This T cell receptor beta chain was observed in a study of cytomegalovirus exposure and HLA in healthy donors. As for the study in general: Counted in an early data release were roughly 87 million unique TCRs from HLA-typed donors.

Study results and caveats: Common viral pathogens were later found to be apparently linked to several of the most significant clusters. It was reportedly the case that the classifier diagnosed cytomegalovirus status with high specificity and sensitivity. Some V segments, including TRBV6-2 and TRBV6-3, were excluded as indistinguishable.

This clone came up once. The antigen remains unidentified. V was clipped by 4 bases and J by 5 bases, with 12 bases between them. The CDR3 covers 14 residues. CDR1 and CDR2 (germline): SGHVS, FNYEAQ. Use of 60 Vbeta and 13 Jbeta primers characterized the PCR. The table came from immunoSEQ multiplex PCR; TCRdb's copy has only in-frame clones and leaves some out. The sample has around 130,000 clones; 80% to 85% are singletons. The receptor was isolated from a woman in her 40s in good health and CMV-seronegative. The J gene is TRBJ2-1, the V gene TRBV7-6; no reliable D call. The sample consisted of PBMCs. For the CDR3, the DNA is TGTGCCAGCAGCTCAGGAACGTTACACAATGAGCAGTTCTTC. Translating gives CASSSGTLHNEQFF.